This TCR beta chain originates from a study of cytomegalovirus exposure and HLA in healthy donors. Both 60 Vbeta primers and 13 Jbeta primers went into the PCR. Libraries were prepared by immunoSEQ multiplex PCR; TCRdb keeps only in-frame clonotypes and omits some of them. The sample gives more than 100,000 clones, approximately 79% of which show up once; 4% is in the top ten. As for this clone: The antigen remains undetermined.

Whole-study findings and limits: Common viral pathogens seemed to be connected with several of the most significant clusters, according to a later analysis. One later analysis reportedly identified an Asian-associated ancestry cluster that showed fewer N-insertions than the roughly 670-donor mean.

The sample comprised PBMCs. The source of this sequence is a middle-aged man in good health and CMV-seropositive.

CDR3 in DNA: TGTGCCAGCAGTCCCTGGGGCCGCACAGATACGCAGTATTTT. Its translation is CASSPWGRTDTQYF. This rearrangement joins TRBV27 to TRBJ2-3; perhaps TRBD1 as D (5 bases). CDR3 length: 14 amino acids. Germline V gives CDR1 MNHEY, CDR2 SMNVEV (reference sequence). Trimming took 5 bases from V and 1 from J, leaving 10 bases between them.